This paragraph reports one T cell receptor (beta chain). In the original processing: Estimation of nucleated cell counts was performed using reference gene primer amplification. Generated by immunoSEQ multiplex PCR, the TCRdb table keeps only in-frame clones and is missing some. That table furnishes V, J and clone size, whereas the DNA furnished D and trimming. The table shows approximately 300,000 clones, with 90% to 95% occurring only once. This entry is derived from a study of blood T cell repertoires in COVID-19. For the study at large: Sources were T cells, B-cell-depleted T cells, or PBMCs; the material itself was cDNA or gDNA.

Clinical history as reported by participants underpinned cohort assignment. In the 2 weeks before study entry, exposed participants met a COVID-19 case, which was PCR-confirmed or clinician-diagnosed. Sequencing was carried out using PBMCs or T cells enriched from blood (not recorded which). This receptor was identified in a woman aged 25 to 39 who had been exposed to COVID-19.

The CDR3 region has the DNA TGTGCCAGCAGCCAGGACAGTGCTAACTATGGCTACACCTTC. Residues: CASSQDSANYGYTF. This chain uses TRBV5-6 with TRBJ1-2; possibly TRBD1 for D (6 bases). Deletions cut 4 bases from V and 0 bases from J, with 10 bases between. Germline lookup yields CDR1 SGHDT and CDR2 YYEEEE. The CDR3 has 14 amino acids.